This TCR beta chain was profiled in a study of blood T cell repertoires in COVID-19. Study overall: Spain, Italy and the United States supplied samples that represented acute and convalescent COVID-19. In each case, the material was cDNA or gDNA derived from T cells, B-cell-depleted T cells, or PBMCs.

Trimming took 3 bases from V and 8 from J, leaving 10 bases between them. The V gene's germline CDR1 is MGHRA and CDR2 YSYEKL. The CDR3 loop spans 13 amino acids. Only in-frame clones appear in the TCRdb table, and some are missing; sequencing was by immunoSEQ multiplex PCR. In the table there are fewer than 250,000 clones, approximately 84% of which are singletons. This receptor was obtained from a man in his forties with acute or convalescent COVID-19. This chain uses TRBV4-1 with TRBJ1-4; no definite D call. The sequenced sample consisted of peripheral blood. The CDR3 protein is CASSQFFREKLFF. The CDR3 region has the DNA TGCGCCAGCAGCCAGTTTTTCAGGGAAAAACTGTTTTTT.